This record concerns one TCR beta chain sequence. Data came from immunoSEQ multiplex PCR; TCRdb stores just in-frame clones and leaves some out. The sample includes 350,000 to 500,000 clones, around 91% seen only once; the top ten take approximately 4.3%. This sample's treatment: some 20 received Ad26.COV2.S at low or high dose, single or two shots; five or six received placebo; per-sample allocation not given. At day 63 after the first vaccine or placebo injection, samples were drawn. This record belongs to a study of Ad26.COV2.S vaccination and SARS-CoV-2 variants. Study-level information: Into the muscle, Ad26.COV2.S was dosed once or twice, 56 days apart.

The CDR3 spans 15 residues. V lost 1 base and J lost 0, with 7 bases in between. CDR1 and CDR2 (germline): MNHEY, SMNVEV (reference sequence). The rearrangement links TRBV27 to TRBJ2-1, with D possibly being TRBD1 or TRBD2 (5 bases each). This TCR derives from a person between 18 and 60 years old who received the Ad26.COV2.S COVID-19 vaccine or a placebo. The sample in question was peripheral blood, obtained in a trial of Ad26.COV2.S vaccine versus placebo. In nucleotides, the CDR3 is TGTGCCAGCAGTTTATTGGGGGTCTCCTACAATGAGCAGTTCTTC. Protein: CASSLLGVSYNEQFF.